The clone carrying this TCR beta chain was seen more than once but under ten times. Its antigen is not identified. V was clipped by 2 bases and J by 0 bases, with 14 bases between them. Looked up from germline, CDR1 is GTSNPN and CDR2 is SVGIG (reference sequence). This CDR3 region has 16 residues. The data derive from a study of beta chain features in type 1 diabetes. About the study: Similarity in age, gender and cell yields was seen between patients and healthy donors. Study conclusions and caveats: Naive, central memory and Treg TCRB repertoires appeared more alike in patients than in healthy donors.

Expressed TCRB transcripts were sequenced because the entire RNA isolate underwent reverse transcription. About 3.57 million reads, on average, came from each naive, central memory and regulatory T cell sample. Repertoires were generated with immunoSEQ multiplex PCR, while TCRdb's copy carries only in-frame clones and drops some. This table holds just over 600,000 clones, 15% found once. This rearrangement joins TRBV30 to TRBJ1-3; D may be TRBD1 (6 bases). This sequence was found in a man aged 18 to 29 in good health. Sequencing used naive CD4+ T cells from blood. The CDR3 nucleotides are TGTGCCTGGAGTTCAGGGGTGTTGAGCTCTGGAAACACCATATATTTT. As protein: CAWSSGVLSSGNTIYF.